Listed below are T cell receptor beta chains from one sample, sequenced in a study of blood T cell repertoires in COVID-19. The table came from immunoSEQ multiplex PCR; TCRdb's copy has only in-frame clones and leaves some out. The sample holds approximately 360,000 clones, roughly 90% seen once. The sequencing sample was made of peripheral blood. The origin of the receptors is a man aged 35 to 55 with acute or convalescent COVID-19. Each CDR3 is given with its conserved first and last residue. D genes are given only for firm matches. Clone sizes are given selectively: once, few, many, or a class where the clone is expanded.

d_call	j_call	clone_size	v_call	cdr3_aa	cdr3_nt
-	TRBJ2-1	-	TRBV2	CASNRNNEQFF	TGTGCCAGCAATAGAAACAATGAGCAGTTCTTC
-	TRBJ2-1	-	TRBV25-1	CASRGAGNEQFF	TGTGCCTCCAGGGGGGCTGGCAATGAGCAGTTCTTC
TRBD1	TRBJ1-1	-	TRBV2	CASSRQGSATEAFF	TGTGCCAGCAGTCGACAGGGGTCCGCCACTGAAGCTTTCTTT
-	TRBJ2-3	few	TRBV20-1	CSVIITDTQYF	TGCAGTGTTATAATCACAGATACGCAGTATTTT
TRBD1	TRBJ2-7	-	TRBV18	CASSSGTGPYEQYF	TGTGCCAGCTCATCAGGGACAGGGCCCTACGAGCAGTACTTC
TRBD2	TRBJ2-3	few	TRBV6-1	CASSEGIAGGNTDTQYF	TGTGCCAGCAGTGAAGGGATAGCGGGAGGGAACACAGATACGCAGTATTTT
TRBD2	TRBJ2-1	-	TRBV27	CASSLSGTSGGVYNEQFF	TGTGCCAGCAGTTTATCGGGGACTAGCGGAGGAGTCTACAATGAGCAGTTCTTC
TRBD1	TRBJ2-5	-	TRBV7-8	CASSQQGLGQETQYF	TGTGCCAGCAGCCAACAGGGGTTGGGCCAAGAGACCCAGTACTTC
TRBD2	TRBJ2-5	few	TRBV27	CASSPPGGAQETQYF	TGTGCCAGCAGTCCGCCCGGGGGGGCCCAAGAGACCCAGTACTTC
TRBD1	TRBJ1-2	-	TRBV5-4	CASSGRDRMYGYTF	TGTGCCAGCAGCGGCCGGGACAGAATGTATGGCTACACCTTC
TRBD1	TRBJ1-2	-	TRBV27	CASSTWQGAGDGYTF	TGTGCCAGCAGTACGTGGCAGGGGGCAGGAGATGGCTACACCTTC
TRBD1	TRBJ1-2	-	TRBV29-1	CSAGRQGSGYGYTF	TGCAGCGCAGGGAGACAGGGTAGTGGCTATGGCTACACCTTC
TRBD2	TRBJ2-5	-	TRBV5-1	CAPSATGGGGLQETQYF	TGCGCCCCCAGCGCCACGGGCGGGGGGGGACTCCAAGAGACCCAGTACTTC
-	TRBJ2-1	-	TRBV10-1	CASNDGIYNEQFF	TGCGCCAGCAATGACGGGATCTACAATGAGCAGTTCTTC
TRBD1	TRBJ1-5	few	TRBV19	CASSSNRGFGEPQHF	TGTGCCAGTAGTTCCAACAGGGGGTTCGGCGAGCCCCAGCATTTT